Listed here is a single T cell receptor beta chain. These data originate in a study of blood T cell repertoires in COVID-19. For the study at large: From T cells, B-cell-depleted T cells, or PBMCs came the material, which was cDNA or gDNA.

Germline CDR1 SGHNT, CDR2 YYREEE (reference sequence). The CDR3 covers 14 residues. The V gene end was trimmed by 4 bases and the J gene end by 5 bases; junction bases not matched to a gene: 3. Authors' methods: Using reference gene primer amplification, nucleated cell counts were estimated. TCRdb keeps only in-frame clones here, not all; method: immunoSEQ multiplex PCR. The V and J calls and clone size come from that table; D and trimming were worked out from the DNA. The data contain approximately 290,000 clones, roughly 84% of them singletons. This sequence was found in a human donor with COVID-19, enrolled during active disease. The donor label of this sample is uncertain. This chain uses TRBV5-4 with TRBJ1-4; 9 bases line up with TRBD1. The sample comprised peripheral blood. The CDR3 nucleotides are TGTGCCAGCAGCCCGGGACAGGGAAATGAAAAACTGTTTTTT. Protein product: CASSPGQGNEKLFF.